What follows are 21 T cell receptor beta chains derived from one specimen sequenced in a study of neurological immune-mediated disorders (dated by TCRdb to the late 2010s). The method was 5' RACE. For sequencing, an Illumina HiSeq 2500 was employed. In TCRdb, the public reads were trimmed at Q25 with fastp and aligned with MiXCR, with productive beta chains retained. One record per CDR3 amino acid sequence lists the most common genes and DNA. The sample profile shows about 65,000 distinct CDR3 sequences; approximately 3.7% of them were found once. The top ten clonotypes cover around 2.6% of the sample. The sample comprised PBMCs. These TCRs come from a man between 50 and 59 years old with multiple sclerosis.

This clonotype was recorded many times. At one end, the junction sequence differs from germline, possibly due to a read error. The CDR3 sequence is CSARRDIHNSPLNF. The CDR3 bases are TGCAGTGCTAGGAGGGACATACATAATTCACCCCTCAACTTT. The V gene is TRBV20-1, the J gene TRBJ1-6, with D possibly being TRBD1 (6 bases). The germline V gene encodes CDR1 DFQATT and CDR2 SNEGSKA (reference sequence). The CDR3 runs to 14 residues.

This clonotype was picked up many times. CDR3 residues: CASSDQGLTYNEQFF. The CDR3 DNA reads as TGTGCCAGCAGCGATCAGGGTCTTACCTACAATGAGCAGTTCTTC. This sequence joins TRBV7-2 and TRBJ2-1; a weak D match, TRBD1 (5 bases). The CDR3 consists of 15 residues. Germline CDR1 reads SGHTA; CDR2 reads FQGNSA. V shed 5 bases and J shed 2 bases, with 13 bases lying between them.

At least ten counts were recorded for this clonotype. The V call is TRBV5-1, the J call TRBJ1-2; 10 bases are a match to TRBD1. This CDR3 contains 15 residues. The J segment lost 8 bases and the V segment lost 4 bases, leaving 11 bases of the junction unmatched. Germline V gene data show CDR1 as SGHRS and CDR2 as YFSETQ. CDR3 DNA: TGCGCCAGCAGCGAATGGACAGGGGGAGGCGGAGGCTACACCTTC. Protein product: CASSEWTGGGGGYTF.

This clonotype was counted ten times or more. The J gene is TRBJ2-2, the V gene TRBV12-3 or TRBV12-4; D remains ambiguous. The CDR3 has 15 residues. V lost 7 bases to trimming and J lost 6 bases, with 18 bases between them. CDR3 sequence reads: CASTSSLHSAGELFF. The CDR3 nucleotides are TGTGCCAGCACCAGTAGCCTTCACTCGGCCGGGGAGCTGTTTTTT.

Only one count was recorded for this clonotype. Being one base from a much bigger clone, this may be a read error. The chain has TRBV10-2 and TRBJ2-3; the match to TRBD2 covers 12 bases. The CDR3 spans 15 residues. Trimming removed 10 bases from V and 4 bases from J; junction bases left unmatched: 9. Germline values: CDR1 WSHSY, CDR2 SAAADI. CDR3 residues: CANGGLAGVSDTQYF. In DNA form, the CDR3 reads TGCGCCAACGGGGGACTAGCGGGCGTGTCAGATACGCAGTATTTT.

This clonotype was observed at least ten times. The chain joins TRBV7-9 to TRBJ1-4, with 7 bases fitting TRBD1. The germline gives CDR1 SEHNR, CDR2 FQNEAQ (reference sequence). The length of the CDR3 is 15 residues. V trimming: 5 bases; J trimming: 5 bases; junction bases outside the gene matches: 8. CDR3 protein: CASSTGQSINEKLFF. The DNA of the CDR3 is TGTGCCAGCAGCACGGGACAGAGTATAAATGAAAAACTGTTTTTT. The full variable domain, its missing parts supplied by reference TRBV7-9 and TRBJ1-4, is DTGVSQNPRHKITKRGQNVTFRCDPISEHNRLYWYRQTLGQGPEFLTYFQNEAQLEKSRLLSDRFSAERPKGSFSTLEIQRTEQGDSAMYLCASSTGQSINEKLFFGSGTQLSVL.

This clonotype was counted many times. The chain joins TRBV5-1 to TRBJ1-6, with unresolved D. Between the trimmed V and J ends, which lost 5 bases and 1 base, there was a span of 7 bases. Germline V gene sequence: CDR1 SGHRS, CDR2 YFSETQ. CDR3 length: 14 residues. CDR3 in amino acids: CASSFDSYNSPLHF. Here the CDR3 DNA reads TGCGCCAGCAGTTTTGATTCCTATAATTCACCCCTCCACTTT.

This clonotype was detected many times. The rearrangement links TRBV28 to TRBJ2-1; 7 bases line up with TRBD1. Germline-derived CDR1 and CDR2 are MDHEN and SYDVKM. The CDR3 consists of 13 residues. Trimming removed 5 bases from V and 15 bases from J; junction bases left unmatched: 13. The CDR3 sequence: CASSLQQGKRPFF. The CDR3 coding sequence is TGTGCCAGCAGTCTCCAACAGGGGAAAAGGCCGTTCTTC.

This clonotype was detected many times. The chain carries TRBV6-5 and TRBJ2-1; a possible D gene is TRBD1 (5 bases). The V gene lost 7 bases and the J gene lost 5 bases, with 12 bases spanning the gap. Looked up from germline, CDR1 is MNHEY and CDR2 is SVGAGI. There are 13 residues in the CDR3. Here the CDR3 DNA reads TGTGCCAGCAAGACGACAGCGAACAATGAGCAGTTCTTC. It codes for CASKTTANNEQFF.

This clonotype appeared many times. V usage is TRBV20-1 and J usage is TRBJ2-1, with D tentatively TRBD2 (6 bases). Germline V lookup: CDR1 DFQATT, CDR2 SNEGSKA (reference sequence). V lost 1 base and J 10 bases, leaving 11 bases between the germline ends. This CDR3 comprises 12 residues. The CDR3 here is CSARGGVEEQFF. The CDR3 region has the DNA TGCAGTGCTAGAGGGGGGGTAGAGGAGCAGTTCTTC.

This clonotype was picked up many times. The chain uses TRBV24-1 and TRBJ2-3; 11 bases align to TRBD2. CDR3 length: 17 amino acids. The V segment lost 3 bases and the J segment 7 bases; nucleotides outside the gene matches: 11. Germline V gives CDR1 KGHDR, CDR2 SFDVKD. The CDR3: CATSDLTSGGPSNTQYF. CDR3 in DNA: TGTGCCACCAGTGATCTCACTAGCGGGGGACCCTCGAATACGCAGTATTTT.

This chain uses TRBV9 with TRBJ2-5; the D gene is possibly TRBD2 (5 bases). CDR1 SGDLS and CDR2 YYNGEE come from the germline V gene. The CDR3 is made up of 17 amino acids. Deletions cut 1 base from V and 5 bases from J, with 21 bases between. CDR3 coding DNA: TGTGCCAGCAGCGTACGGGGAACAAGTCTTCTCTGGGAGACCCAGTACTTC. Protein sequence: CASSVRGTSLLWETQYF.

In its sample, this clonotype was seen many times. V usage is TRBV9 and J usage is TRBJ2-5; the D gene is possibly TRBD1 (5 bases). This CDR3 contains 16 residues. The ends were cut back, 0 bases at V and 3 bases at J, with 15 bases in the middle. CDR1 and CDR2 (germline): SGDLS, YYNGEE. CDR3: CASSVDWGKMKETQYF. CDR3 sequence (DNA): TGTGCCAGCAGCGTAGACTGGGGCAAAATGAAAGAGACCCAGTACTTC.

There are many counts of this clonotype. This chain links TRBV25-1 with TRBJ1-6; D gene ambiguous. The CDR3 has 14 residues. V was clipped by 1 base and J by 3 bases, with 4 bases between them. CDR1 MGHDK and CDR2 SYGVNS come from the germline V gene. As DNA, the CDR3 is TGTGCCAGCAGTGAATCACGCTATAATTCACCCCTCCACTTT. It specifies CASSESRYNSPLHF.

There are many counts of this clonotype. V usage is TRBV29-1 and J usage is TRBJ2-1; 8 bases are a match to TRBD1. The CDR3 sequence is 13 residues long. V shed 6 bases and J 7 bases; nucleotides not matched to a gene: 8. The germline gives CDR1 SQVTM, CDR2 ANQGSEA. Here the CDR3 reads CSVRTGRPNEQFF. CDR3 nucleotides: TGCAGCGTAAGGACAGGGAGGCCAAATGAGCAGTTCTTC.

This clonotype was seen many times. The gene calls are TRBV20-1 and TRBJ1-4; D uncertain. Per germline, CDR1 DFQATT and CDR2 SNEGSKA (reference sequence). This CDR3 contains 16 residues. Deletions cut 6 bases from V and 0 bases from J, with 17 bases between. The CDR3 DNA sequence: TGCAGTGCAACCTCTGGGGTATCTGCAACTAATGAAAAACTGTTTTTT. It codes for CSATSGVSATNEKLFF.

This clonotype was observed many times. The chain uses TRBV4-3 and TRBJ2-5, with D tentatively TRBD2 (7 bases). CDR3 length equals 15 residues. CDR1 LGHNA and CDR2 YSLEER come from the germline V gene. The V gene lost 4 bases and the J gene lost 4 bases, with 16 bases spanning the gap. CDR3 region: CASSLWGGPLETQYF. The CDR3 DNA sequence: TGCGCCAGCAGCCTCTGGGGGGGCCCTTTAGAGACCCAGTACTTC.

The chain uses TRBV5-1 and TRBJ1-2, with D hard to call. Germline V gene sequence: CDR1 SGHRS, CDR2 YFSETQ. This CDR3 is built from 13 residues. With 2 bases removed from V and 7 bases from J, the gap between germline ends came to 12 bases. The CDR3 spells CASSFRGLGGYTF. The DNA for the CDR3 is TGCGCCAGCAGCTTCCGGGGATTGGGTGGCTACACCTTC.

This clonotype came up many times. The CDR3 spells CSASLWPNTEAFF. CDR3 coding DNA: TGCAGTGCTAGTTTGTGGCCGAACACTGAAGCTTTCTTT. The chain links TRBV20-1 to TRBJ1-1; the D is unclear. The length of the CDR3 is 13 residues. Trimming left V 3 bases short and J 1 base short, with 9 bases between. Germline CDR1 DFQATT, CDR2 SNEGSKA (reference sequence).

The chain couples TRBV12-2 to TRBJ1-3. TRBV12-2 is termed a pseudogene. The length of the CDR3 is 16 residues. Here the CDR3 reads CASRPHSGGPGNTIYF. Here the CDR3 DNA reads TGTGCAAGTCGCCCACACAGCGGAGGACCTGGAAACACCATATATTTT.

The chain employs TRBV5-1 and TRBJ2-5; weak D call: TRBD1 (6 bases). Between the trimmed V and J ends, which lost 4 bases and 6 bases, there was a span of 16 bases. The CDR3 extends over 14 amino acids. Per the germline V gene, CDR1 is SGHRS and CDR2 is YFSETQ. The CDR3 sequence: CASSAATRGKTQYF. The CDR3, as DNA: TGCGCCAGCAGCGCAGCCACAAGGGGGAAGACCCAGTACTTC.